The clone carrying this T cell receptor beta chain was counted at least ten times. What it recognizes is unknown. This specimen comes from a study of blood T cells in healthy people across ages. Study conclusions and caveats: Aged donors had fewer naive CD4+ cells and lower diversity than long-lived donors.

Next came a second PCR, run for about 7 to 12 cycles, which used a sample-barcoded 5' primer along with a J-beta primer mix. TCRdb itself ran the 5' RACE reads through MiXCR, one entry per CDR3 protein. The table includes some 1.5 million distinct CDR3 sequences, 28% detected once. What was sequenced was blood. The source is a woman aged 25 to 45 in good health.

The CDR3 here is CASKVGTVSYEQYF. The DNA for the CDR3 is TGTGCCAGCAAGGTCGGGACAGTATCCTACGAGCAGTACTTC. The chain recombines TRBV28 with TRBJ2-7, with 7 bases identical to TRBD1. Germline V CDR1 and CDR2: MDHEN, SYDVKM. V was pared by 7 bases and J by 1 base, with 7 bases of the junction left unmatched. This CDR3 comprises 14 residues.